Following are 12 T cell receptor beta chains from one sample sequenced in a study of T cells in Graves' hyperthyroidism and ophthalmopathy. TCR beta CDR3 regions were amplified from RNA. The primer set for the first-round RT-PCR of the TCR CDR3 was HTBI. TCRdb reanalysed the multiplex PCR reads using MiXCR and keeps one entry per CDR3 protein. Of 690,000 or so distinct CDR3 sequences in the sample, under 20% are singletons; the top ten hold around 15%. The material sequenced was blood. These receptor sequences come from a woman aged 45 to 65 with Graves' hyperthyroidism that later progressed to Graves' ophthalmopathy.

This clonotype has only one observation. V gene TRBV7-9 combines with J gene TRBJ1-2; TRBD1 matches at 7 bases. Germline trimming cut 1 base from V and 0 bases from J; bases unmatched to any gene: 8. The CDR3 length is 17 residues. Germline CDR1 is SEHNR and CDR2 is FQNEAQ (reference sequence). CDR3 residues: CASSLGLGQPTNYGYTF. In DNA form, the CDR3 reads TGTGCCAGCAGCTTAGGGTTGGGACAGCCGACTAACTATGGCTACACCTTC.

The V gene is TRBV27, the J gene TRBJ2-3; D is possibly TRBD2 (5 bases). Trimming left V 5 bases short and J 1 base short, with 10 bases between. Germline CDR1 MNHEY, CDR2 SMNVEV (reference sequence). This CDR3 comprises 14 residues. CDR3 bases: TGTGCCAGCAGTAGGGCGCGGGGCACAGATACGCAGTATTTT. This sequence encodes CASSRARGTDTQYF.

This clonotype was counted many times. The chain carries TRBV6-6 and TRBJ1-1, with 7 bases fitting TRBD1. Trimming cost V 2 bases and J 4 bases; bases outside gene matches: 10. The CDR3 spans 16 residues. Germline loops: CDR1 MNHNY, CDR2 SVGAGI (reference sequence). This chain's CDR3 is CASSYMQQGIGTEAFF. DNA for the CDR3: TGTGCCAGCAGTTACATGCAACAGGGGATAGGCACTGAAGCTTTCTTT.

This sequence joins TRBV29-1 and TRBJ2-3; D might be TRBD2 (6 bases). Trimming removed 8 bases from V and 4 bases from J, with 16 bases in between. This CDR3 contains 13 residues. CDR1 is SQVTM and CDR2 is ANQGSEA in the germline V gene. The CDR3 DNA follows: TGCAGCAGCCCGGGAGCAGGGCCAGATACGCAGTATTTT. It yields the protein CSSPGAGPDTQYF.

This clonotype was recorded many times. The rearrangement uses TRBV20-1 and TRBJ2-2; the match to TRBD2 covers 10 bases. Germline values: CDR1 DFQATT, CDR2 SNEGSKA (reference sequence). The CDR3 is 16 amino acids. Losses at the gene ends were 5 bases for V and 6 bases for J; bases not matched to a gene: 12. The CDR3 protein is CSAPALSTSGAGELFF. The CDR3 nucleotides read TGCAGTGCTCCTGCCCTTTCCACTAGCGGGGCCGGGGAGCTGTTTTTT.

The chain joins TRBV6-2 or TRBV6-3 to TRBJ2-7; D is unclear. The germline V and J ends were trimmed by 6 bases and 2 bases, with 14 bases remaining between them. The CDR3 is 14 residues long. Germline V gene data show CDR1 as MNHEY and CDR2 as SVGEGT. The CDR3 region is CASSHEVGPYEQYF. The CDR3 DNA reads as TGTGCCAGCAGCCACGAGGTCGGGCCCTACGAGCAGTACTTC.

This clonotype was detected only a few times. V usage is TRBV19 and J usage is TRBJ2-5; no definite D call. V lost 4 bases and J 4 bases, leaving 13 bases between the germline ends. This CDR3 comprises 14 residues. CDR1 is LNHDA, CDR2 SQIVND, per germline (reference sequence). The CDR3 nucleotides are TGTGCCAGTAGTAAAGTCGGGTCAGGAGAGACCCAGTACTTC. Protein sequence: CASSKVGSGETQYF.

J is TRBJ1-2 and V is TRBV28; 9 bases agree with TRBD1. The CDR3 contains 16 residues. The germline V gene encodes CDR1 MDHEN and CDR2 SYDVKM. V was clipped by 8 bases and J by 3 bases; unmatched bases: 13. CDR3 bases: TGTGCCAGCGCCCCGGGACAGGGCAGTTCCTACTATGGCTACACCTTC. This codes for CASAPGQGSSYYGYTF.

This rearrangement joins TRBV12-3 or TRBV12-4 to TRBJ1-5; tentative D call: TRBD1 (6 bases). V dropped 4 bases and J dropped 7 bases, with 14 bases sitting between them. CDR3 length: 14 residues. As DNA, the CDR3 is TGTGCCAGCAGTTCTCCGGGGGCCGGGCAGCCCCAGCATTTT. Protein product: CASSSPGAGQPQHF.

The chain couples TRBV18 to TRBJ2-7; 7 bases match TRBD1. CDR1 and CDR2 from the germline V gene are KGHSH and LQKENI. With 3 bases clipped from V and 6 bases from J, the junction kept 5 bases outside the gene matches. The CDR3 sequence is 13 residues long. The CDR3 nucleotides are TGTGCCAGCTCACCGGGACAGCTTGTCGAGCAGTACTTC. Its protein product is CASSPGQLVEQYF.

This clonotype was detected a few times. J is TRBJ1-6 and V is TRBV5-1; D remains ambiguous. V shed 4 bases and J shed 0 bases, with 11 bases lying between them. The germline CDR1 and CDR2 sequences are SGHRS and YFSETQ. The CDR3 contains 16 residues. CDR3 nucleotide sequence: TGCGCCAGCAGCCATGACCGCAGCTCCTATAATTCACCCCTCCACTTT. The encoded protein is CASSHDRSSYNSPLHF.

Many counts were recorded for this clonotype. The J gene is TRBJ2-5, the V gene TRBV12-3 or TRBV12-4; 12 positions agree with TRBD2. The CDR3 spans 17 residues. Losses at the gene ends were 3 bases for V and 5 bases for J; bases not matched to a gene: 10. CDR3 bases: TGTGCCAGCAGTTTCGGACTAGCGGGATACACGGGGGAGACCCAGTACTTC. Translating gives CASSFGLAGYTGETQYF.